The text below deals with one T cell receptor beta chain. The sample originates from a study of blood T cell repertoires in COVID-19. TCRdb keeps only in-frame clones here, not all; method: immunoSEQ multiplex PCR. In the table there are roughly 100,000 clones, 60% to 80% of which are singletons. V gave up 2 bases and J gave up 5 bases; unmatched junction bases: 9. The CDR3 spans 16 residues. The germline V gene has CDR1 SGHTA and CDR2 FQGNSA. The sequence was collected from a man aged 55 to 70 with active or convalescent COVID-19. The sequenced material came from peripheral blood. This chain links TRBV7-2 with TRBJ2-5; 9 bases align to TRBD2. The CDR3 DNA reads as TGTGCCAGCAGCTTAAAGGCGGGAGGGCCCTCCGAGACCCAGTACTTC. It codes for CASSLKAGGPSETQYF.